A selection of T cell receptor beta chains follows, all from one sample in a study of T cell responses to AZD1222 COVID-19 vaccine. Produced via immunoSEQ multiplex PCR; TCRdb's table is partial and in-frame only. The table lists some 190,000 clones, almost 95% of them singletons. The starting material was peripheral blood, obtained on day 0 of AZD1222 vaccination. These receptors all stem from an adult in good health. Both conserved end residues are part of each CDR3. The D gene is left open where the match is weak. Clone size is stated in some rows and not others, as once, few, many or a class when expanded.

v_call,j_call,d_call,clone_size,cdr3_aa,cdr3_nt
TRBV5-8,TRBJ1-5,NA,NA,CASSSGIPSNQPQHF,TGTGCCAGCAGTTCCGGGATCCCTAGCAATCAGCCCCAGCATTTT
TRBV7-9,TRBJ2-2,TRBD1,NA,CASLGTVQNPNTGELFF,TGTGCCAGCCTCGGGACAGTCCAAAACCCGAACACCGGGGAGCTGTTTTTT
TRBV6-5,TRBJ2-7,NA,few,CAAKRVYEQYF,TGTGCCGCGAAACGGGTCTACGAGCAGTACTTC
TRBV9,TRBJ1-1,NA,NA,CASSVDWTMNTEAFF,TGTGCCAGCAGCGTAGACTGGACTATGAACACTGAAGCTTTCTTT
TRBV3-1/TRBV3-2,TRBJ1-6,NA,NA,CASSQDLGSPLHF,TGTGCCAGCAGCCAAGACTTGGGTTCACCCCTCCACTTT
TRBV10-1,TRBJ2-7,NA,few,CARGYRQDRYEQYF,TGCGCCAGGGGATACAGACAGGACCGCTACGAGCAGTACTTC
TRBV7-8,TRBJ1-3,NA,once,CASSLVAGGSGNTIYF,TGTGCCAGCAGCTTAGTCGCCGGGGGATCTGGAAACACCATATATTTT
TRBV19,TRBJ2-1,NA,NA,CASSRGSYNEQFF,TGTGCCAGTAGTCGGGGCTCCTACAATGAGCAGTTCTTC
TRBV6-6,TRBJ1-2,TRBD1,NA,CASSSGGSGYTF,TGTGCCAGCAGTTCAGGGGGATCTGGCTACACCTTC
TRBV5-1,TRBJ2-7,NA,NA,CASSPQTGSTYEQYF,TGCGCCAGCAGCCCGCAAACAGGGTCCACCTACGAGCAGTACTTC
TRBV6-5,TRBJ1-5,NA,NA,CASSSWPPRGNQPQHF,TGTGCCAGCAGTTCTTGGCCCCCAAGAGGCAATCAGCCCCAGCATTTT
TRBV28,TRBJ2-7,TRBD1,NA,CASSSPTGGFPYEQYF,TGTGCCAGCAGTTCCCCGACAGGGGGCTTTCCCTACGAGCAGTACTTC
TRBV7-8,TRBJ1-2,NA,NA,CASSLGGVRYGYTF,TGTGCCAGCAGCTTAGGGGGGGTGAGGTATGGCTACACCTTC
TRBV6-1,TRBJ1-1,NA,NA,CASHGEGRNTEAFF,TGTGCCAGCCACGGAGAGGGGCGTAACACTGAAGCTTTCTTT
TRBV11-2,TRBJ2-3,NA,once,CASSLGTARDTQYF,TGTGCCAGCAGCTTAGGTACAGCCCGGGATACGCAGTATTTT
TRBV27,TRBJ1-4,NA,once,CASSSPGQGDEKLFF,TGTGCCAGCAGTTCTCCGGGCCAAGGAGATGAAAAACTGTTTTTT
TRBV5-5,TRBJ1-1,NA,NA,CASSFYGGTEAFF,TGTGCCAGCAGCTTTTACGGCGGGACTGAAGCTTTCTTT
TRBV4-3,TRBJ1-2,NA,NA,CASSQAYTGILGYTF,TGCGCCAGCAGCCAGGCTTACACAGGGATCCTCGGCTACACCTTC
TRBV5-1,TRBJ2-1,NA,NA,CASSTTSLNEQFF,TGCGCCAGCAGCACCACTAGTCTCAATGAGCAGTTCTTC
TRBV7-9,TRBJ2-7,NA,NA,CASRRQGEQYF,TGTGCCAGCAGAAGGCAGGGCGAGCAGTACTTC
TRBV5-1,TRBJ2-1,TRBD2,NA,CASSLATTSTNEQFF,TGCGCCAGCAGCTTGGCCACGACTAGCACAAATGAGCAGTTCTTC
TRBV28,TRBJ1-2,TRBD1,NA,CASSTPGTGRYFGYTF,TGTGCCAGCAGTACCCCCGGGACAGGCCGTTATTTTGGCTACACCTTC